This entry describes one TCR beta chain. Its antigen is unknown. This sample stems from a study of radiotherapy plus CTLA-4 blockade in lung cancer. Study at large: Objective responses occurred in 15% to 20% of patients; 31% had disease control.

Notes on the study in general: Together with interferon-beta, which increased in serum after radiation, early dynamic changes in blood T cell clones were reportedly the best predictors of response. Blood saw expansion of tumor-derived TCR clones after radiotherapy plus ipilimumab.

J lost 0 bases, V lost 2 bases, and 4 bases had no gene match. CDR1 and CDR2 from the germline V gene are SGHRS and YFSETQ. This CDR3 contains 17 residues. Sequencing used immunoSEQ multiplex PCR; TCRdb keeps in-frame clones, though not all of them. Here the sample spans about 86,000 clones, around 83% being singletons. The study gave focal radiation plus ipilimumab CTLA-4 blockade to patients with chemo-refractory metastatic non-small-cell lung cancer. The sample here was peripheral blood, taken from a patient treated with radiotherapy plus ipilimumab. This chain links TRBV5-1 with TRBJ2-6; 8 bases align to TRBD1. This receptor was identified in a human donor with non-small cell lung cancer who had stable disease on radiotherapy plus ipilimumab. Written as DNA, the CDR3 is TGCGCCAGCAGCTTAACTGGACAGGGCTCTGGGGCCAACGTCCTGACTTTC. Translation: CASSLTGQGSGANVLTF.